The rows below give T cell receptor beta chains drawn from one sample of a study of blood T cells in healthy people across ages. TCRdb redid the calling of the 5' RACE reads with MiXCR, one entry per CDR3 protein. This sample has around 970,000 distinct CDR3 sequences, with around 54% found just once. The sequencing sample was made of blood. The receptors derive from a woman aged 55-70 years in good health. Both conserved end residues are part of each CDR3. A D gene is named only where the DNA matches it firmly. Rows may omit the clone size; those that give it use once, few, many or a size class.

D	J	size	V	CDR3	DNA
NA	TRBJ1-2	few	TRBV7-2	CASSPSGRANGYTF	TGTGCCAGCAGCCCGAGTGGGAGGGCAAACGGCTACACCTTC
TRBD2	TRBJ2-1	NA	TRBV9	CASSVGAGVPHNEQFF	TGTGCCAGCAGCGTAGGGGCGGGAGTGCCCCACAATGAGCAGTTCTTC
NA	TRBJ2-5	few	TRBV7-2	CASSVGVRETQYF	TGTGCCAGCAGCGTAGGTGTACGGGAGACCCAGTACTTC
NA	TRBJ2-1	NA	TRBV4-3	CASSQDIRSNEQFF	TGCGCCAGCAGCCAAGATATCCGGTCCAATGAGCAGTTCTTC
TRBD2	TRBJ2-1	NA	TRBV20-1	CSGDSGSGYNEQFF	TGCAGTGGGGATAGCGGGAGCGGGTACAATGAGCAGTTCTTC
TRBD2	TRBJ2-1	NA	TRBV20-1	CSAKPSTSGSYWDNEQFF	TGCAGTGCTAAACCCTCAACTAGCGGGAGTTATTGGGACAATGAGCAGTTCTTC
NA	TRBJ1-2	NA	TRBV6-5	CASSYLTAYSYGYTF	TGTGCCAGCAGTTACCTGACAGCTTACTCCTATGGCTACACCTTC
TRBD1	TRBJ1-4	NA	TRBV18	CASSYLGRDRGGEKLFF	TGTGCCAGCTCATACCTTGGCCGGGACAGGGGAGGAGAAAAACTGTTTTTT
NA	TRBJ2-5	NA	TRBV4-1	CASSRWESRETQYF	TGCGCCAGCAGCCGCTGGGAGAGCCGGGAGACCCAGTACTTC
NA	TRBJ1-5	NA	TRBV27	CASSHREFSNQPQHF	TGTGCCAGCAGTCACAGGGAGTTTAGCAATCAGCCCCAGCATTTT
NA	TRBJ2-3	NA	TRBV4-1	CASSPIPTSTDTQYF	TGCGCCAGCAGCCCCATCCCGACTAGCACAGATACGCAGTATTTT
NA	TRBJ2-3	few	TRBV7-6	CASSSVVSDTQYF	TGTGCCAGCAGCTCCGTCGTCTCAGATACGCAGTATTTT
NA	TRBJ1-5	few	TRBV20-1	CSVRDTYSNQPQHF	TGCAGTGTCAGGGACACATATAGCAATCAGCCCCAGCATTTT
NA	TRBJ2-3	NA	TRBV7-3	CASSAMRGDTQYF	TGTGCCAGCAGCGCCATGAGAGGAGATACGCAGTATTTT
NA	TRBJ2-5	NA	TRBV7-2	CASSVRHGFQETQYF	TGTGCCAGCAGCGTACGCCATGGCTTCCAAGAGACCCAGTACTTC
NA	TRBJ1-2	NA	TRBV20-1	CSASLAVAGELGGYTF	TGCAGTGCTAGCTTAGCCGTCGCAGGGGAGTTAGGTGGCTACACCTTC
NA	TRBJ2-3	NA	TRBV10-3	CAISEWGTDTQYF	TGTGCCATCAGTGAGTGGGGCACAGATACGCAGTATTTT
NA	TRBJ2-3	NA	TRBV4-1	CASSQDRGYSTSFTDTQYF	TGCGCCAGCAGCCAAGATAGGGGATATAGTACTAGCTTCACAGATACGCAGTATTTT
TRBD1	TRBJ2-7	NA	TRBV28	CASSKGDRDLGEQYF	TGTGCCAGCAGTAAAGGGGACAGGGATTTGGGCGAGCAGTACTTC
NA	TRBJ2-5	NA	TRBV5-6	CASSRDRAGQETQYF	TGTGCCAGCAGCAGGGACCGGGCTGGGCAAGAGACCCAGTACTTC
NA	TRBJ2-5	few	TRBV6-6	CASSYSGQLETQYF	TGTGCCAGCAGTTACTCAGGGCAGCTAGAGACCCAGTACTTC
NA	TRBJ2-5	NA	TRBV29-1	CSVDKAGLKETQYF	TGCAGCGTTGATAAGGCAGGCCTGAAGGAGACCCAGTACTTC
TRBD1	TRBJ2-2	NA	TRBV20-1	CSARPETGSNTGELFF	TGCAGTGCTAGGCCCGAGACAGGGTCGAACACCGGGGAGCTGTTTTTT
NA	TRBJ2-7	few	TRBV14	CASSQDRTNYEQYF	TGTGCCAGCAGCCAAGACAGGACAAACTACGAGCAGTACTTC
NA	TRBJ2-1	NA	TRBV6-2/TRBV6-3	CASSRDSGDEFF	TGTGCCAGCAGCAGGGACTCCGGGGACGAGTTCTTC
TRBD1	TRBJ1-1	NA	TRBV6-6	CASRAGTDYNTEAFF	TGTGCCAGCAGAGCTGGGACAGACTATAACACTGAAGCTTTCTTT
NA	TRBJ2-5	NA	TRBV28	CASSRGVEETQYF	TGTGCCAGCAGTAGGGGGGTTGAGGAGACCCAGTACTTC
NA	TRBJ2-7	NA	TRBV7-9	CASSASSSYEQYF	TGTGCCAGCTCAGCGTCCAGCTCCTACGAGCAGTACTTC
TRBD2	TRBJ2-3	NA	TRBV29-1	CSAGGPGRADTQYF	TGCAGCGCCGGAGGGCCAGGGAGGGCAGATACGCAGTATTTT
NA	TRBJ2-4	NA	TRBV2	CASTTQNIQYF	TGTGCCAGCACAACACAAAACATTCAGTACTTC
TRBD2	TRBJ2-7	NA	TRBV7-9	CASSLLVGGDEQYF	TGTGCCAGCAGCTTATTGGTGGGAGGGGACGAGCAGTACTTC
NA	TRBJ2-1	NA	TRBV27	CASSRGYSNEQFF	TGTGCCAGCTCACGGGGGTATTCCAATGAGCAGTTCTTC
NA	TRBJ1-5	NA	TRBV20-1	CSAGEDSTDQPQHF	TGCAGTGCTGGTGAGGACAGCACAGATCAGCCCCAGCATTTT
TRBD1	TRBJ2-1	NA	TRBV27	CASSIKQGGEQFF	TGTGCCAGCAGTATAAAACAGGGGGGTGAGCAGTTCTTC
NA	TRBJ2-7	NA	TRBV5-6	CASSLGQSEQYF	TGTGCCAGCAGCTTGGGACAGTCCGAGCAGTACTTC
TRBD1	TRBJ2-7	few	TRBV4-3	CASSQGQGRGTYEQYF	TGCGCCAGCAGCCAGGGACAGGGGAGGGGAACCTACGAGCAGTACTTC
TRBD2	TRBJ2-3	NA	TRBV5-4	CASSLGGLAIDTQYF	TGTGCCAGCAGCTTGGGTGGACTAGCGATTGATACGCAGTATTTT
NA	TRBJ2-7	few	TRBV29-1	CSVDTGGSHEQYF	TGCAGCGTTGATACCGGGGGCTCCCACGAGCAGTACTTC
TRBD2	TRBJ2-3	NA	TRBV6-6	CASSPRTSGRIDTQYF	TGTGCCAGCAGTCCAAGGACTAGCGGGAGGATAGATACGCAGTATTTT
NA	TRBJ2-7	NA	TRBV4-3	CASSPEVSSYNEQYF	TGCGCCAGCAGCCCGGAAGTCAGCTCCTACAATGAGCAGTACTTC
TRBD1	TRBJ2-1	NA	TRBV5-1	CASSSIIRGTGDEQFF	TGCGCCAGCAGCTCGATCATCAGGGGGACGGGCGATGAGCAGTTCTTC
NA	TRBJ2-1	NA	TRBV29-1	CSPITGDEQFF	TGCAGCCCCATAACCGGAGATGAGCAGTTCTTC
NA	TRBJ1-2	NA	TRBV28	CASSLLFRPTAANYGYTF	TGTGCCAGCAGTTTACTTTTCCGACCCACGGCCGCCAACTATGGCTACACCTTC
TRBD2	TRBJ2-1	few	TRBV7-8	CASSLYLASGSSYNEQFF	TGTGCCAGCAGCTTATACCTTGCTAGCGGGAGCTCCTACAATGAGCAGTTCTTC
NA	TRBJ2-4	many	TRBV29-1	CSVQGGGNIQYF	TGCAGCGTCCAGGGGGGCGGTAACATTCAGTACTTC
NA	TRBJ2-7	NA	TRBV27	CASSFLMGVGNEQYF	TGTGCCAGCAGTTTTCTAATGGGAGTCGGGAACGAGCAGTACTTC
NA	TRBJ2-5	few	TRBV12-3/TRBV12-4	CANSLGGTLETQYF	TGTGCCAACAGTTTAGGTGGGACCCTAGAGACCCAGTACTTC
NA	TRBJ1-2	NA	TRBV4-1	CASSANKGHYGYTF	TGCGCCAGCAGCGCTAATAAAGGTCACTATGGCTACACCTTC
NA	TRBJ2-7	NA	TRBV30	CAWSKGAYEQYF	TGTGCCTGGAGTAAGGGTGCCTACGAGCAGTACTTC
NA	TRBJ2-7	once	TRBV6-5	CASRTVPPLPNEQYF	TGTGCCAGCAGGACCGTCCCTCCCCTACCTAACGAGCAGTACTTC
NA	TRBJ1-1	NA	TRBV30	CAWCLETNTEAFF	TGTGCCTGGTGTTTGGAAACGAACACTGAAGCTTTCTTT
TRBD1	TRBJ2-6	NA	TRBV20-1	CSAPTGRTGANVLTF	TGCAGTGCTCCGACAGGGCGGACTGGGGCCAACGTCCTGACTTTC
NA	TRBJ2-7	few	TRBV7-2	CASSSQPPAAGSYEQYF	TGTGCCAGCAGTTCACAACCTCCCGCGGCAGGTTCCTACGAGCAGTACTTC
NA	TRBJ2-7	NA	TRBV10-3	CAIRDLDYEQYF	TGTGCCATCAGGGATCTGGACTACGAGCAGTACTTC
TRBD2	TRBJ2-7	NA	TRBV7-2	CASSMTGTSGYNEQYF	TGTGCCAGCAGCATGACCGGGACTAGCGGATACAATGAGCAGTACTTC
NA	TRBJ2-4	few	TRBV20-1	CSAHTPIRFTKNIQYF	TGCAGTGCTCACACTCCTATTAGATTTACCAAGAACATTCAGTACTTC